The source of this T cell receptor beta chain is a study of vaccination and CD4 T cells after COVID-19. Sequencing of cultured CD4+ T cell DNA used the Oncomine TCR Beta short-read assay. Each CDR3 protein is one row after TCRdb ran MiXCR on the PCR reads. The sample carries some 10,000 distinct CDR3 sequences, 46% recorded once. This clonotype appeared a few times. Its target is unknown. The CDR3 length is 17 residues. Germline loops: CDR1 MNHNS, CDR2 SASEGT. V was clipped by 6 bases and J by 0 bases, with 15 bases between them. Treatment in this sample: roughly 10-day PBMC culture with coronavirus spike peptide pools or control peptides (ViraFEST assay).

Sequencing used CD4+ T cells from blood, cultured in vitro. The chain carries TRBV6-1 and TRBJ2-6; D perhaps matches TRBD1 (6 bases). This sequence was found in a human donor who had recovered from COVID-19. The CDR3 loop is CASRDSWGTSGANVLTF. CDR3 nucleotides: TGTGCCAGCAGGGACAGTTGGGGGACCTCTGGGGCCAACGTCCTGACTTTC.